Listed below are T cell receptor beta chains from one sample, sequenced in a study of monozygotic twins with inflammatory bowel disease. With the 5' RACE reads reprocessed, TCRdb shows one record per CDR3 protein and no DNA. In total, the table holds 350,000 to 400,000 distinct CDR3 sequences. The sequenced material came from blood. These receptors were obtained from a human donor with ulcerative colitis or Crohn's disease, or a healthy co-twin of an affected twin (not recorded which). Each CDR3 is given with its conserved first and last residue.

V gene: TRBV14
J gene: TRBJ2-1
CDR3 protein: CASSLGPAVYNEQFF

V gene: TRBV5-1
J gene: TRBJ2-7
CDR3 protein: CASSGPGGSYEQYF

V gene: TRBV15
J gene: TRBJ2-1
CDR3 protein: CATSRAVEQFF

V gene: TRBV7-2
J gene: TRBJ1-6
CDR3 protein: CASVLNRDSPLHF

V gene: TRBV7-3
J gene: TRBJ2-3
CDR3 protein: CASSLSSGTGGQYRRTDTQYF

V gene: TRBV5-1
J gene: TRBJ2-5
CDR3 protein: CASSLEAVGGRGAQETQYF

V gene: TRBV7-2
J gene: TRBJ2-7
CDR3 protein: CASSLEAAYEQYF

V gene: TRBV2
J gene: TRBJ1-1
CDR3 protein: CASSVRGLMNTEAFF

V gene: TRBV28
J gene: TRBJ2-3
CDR3 protein: CASSLPVTSTDTQYF

V gene: TRBV5-1
J gene: TRBJ2-2
CDR3 protein: CASSIQGVENTGELFF

V gene: TRBV4-1
J gene: TRBJ2-1
CDR3 protein: CASSQEWGQVKSSYNEQFF

V gene: TRBV7-2
J gene: TRBJ2-1
CDR3 protein: CASSSGISGGFEQFF

V gene: TRBV3-1
J gene: TRBJ1-1
CDR3 protein: CASSPSGAVWFFF

V gene: TRBV5-5
J gene: TRBJ2-1
CDR3 protein: CASHYSVQGQFF

V gene: TRBV5-1
J gene: TRBJ2-1
CDR3 protein: CASSVALAGGLGEQFF

V gene: TRBV12-3/TRBV12-4
J gene: TRBJ1-5
CDR3 protein: CASSLKRVLDNQPQHF

V gene: TRBV19
J gene: TRBJ2-2
CDR3 protein: CASSMSAGQRELFF

V gene: TRBV30
J gene: TRBJ2-5
CDR3 protein: CAWSLLARPQYF

V gene: TRBV19
J gene: TRBJ2-7
CDR3 protein: CASSSIQDSTYEQYF

V gene: TRBV5-1
J gene: TRBJ2-2
CDR3 protein: CASSLDGPTGELFF

V gene: TRBV20-1
J gene: TRBJ2-1
CDR3 protein: CSARRRGSYNEQFF

V gene: TRBV7-3
J gene: TRBJ2-5
CDR3 protein: CASSLWGLKETQYF

V gene: TRBV20-1
J gene: TRBJ2-3
CDR3 protein: CSARATSGGPRTFTDTQYF

V gene: TRBV23-1
J gene: TRBJ2-3
CDR3 protein: CASSQSTSLGPLLTDTQYF

V gene: TRBV5-1
J gene: TRBJ2-1
CDR3 protein: CASSFGQSTYNEQFF

V gene: TRBV5-1
J gene: TRBJ2-7
CDR3 protein: CASSPGAGPEQYF

V gene: TRBV29-1
J gene: TRBJ2-3
CDR3 protein: CSVHLAGGGRDTQYF

V gene: TRBV20-1
J gene: TRBJ1-4
CDR3 protein: CSARQDTNEKLFF

V gene: TRBV5-1
J gene: TRBJ2-3
CDR3 protein: CASKTRSSVTDTQYF

V gene: TRBV24-1
J gene: TRBJ2-1
CDR3 protein: CATSDLLNNEQFF

V gene: TRBV2
J gene: TRBJ2-1
CDR3 protein: CASKGVPSSYNEQFF

V gene: TRBV20-1
J gene: TRBJ1-1
CDR3 protein: CSARDLQRGDTEAFF

V gene: TRBV15
J gene: TRBJ1-1
CDR3 protein: CATSGRDREWTEAFF

V gene: TRBV20-1
J gene: TRBJ2-3
CDR3 protein: CSAKDTADTQYF

V gene: TRBV6-6
J gene: TRBJ2-2
CDR3 protein: CASSYRDTGSCFF

V gene: TRBV4-2
J gene: TRBJ2-4
CDR3 protein: CASSQEVQGSVKNIQYF

V gene: TRBV7-2
J gene: TRBJ2-3
CDR3 protein: CASSPRIDTQYF

V gene: TRBV29-1
J gene: TRBJ2-5
CDR3 protein: CSVSLGETQYF

V gene: TRBV20-1
J gene: TRBJ1-1
CDR3 protein: CSAKRQGNTEAFF

V gene: TRBV5-4
J gene: TRBJ2-7
CDR3 protein: CASSPWRGSQGVSEQYF

V gene: TRBV7-2
J gene: TRBJ1-1
CDR3 protein: CASSGTGLGITEAFF

V gene: TRBV18
J gene: TRBJ2-5
CDR3 protein: CASSPGLQGRAQYF

V gene: TRBV6-2/TRBV6-3
J gene: TRBJ2-7
CDR3 protein: CASSLSGNSYEQYF

V gene: TRBV6-5
J gene: TRBJ2-1
CDR3 protein: CASSRSEDEQFF

V gene: TRBV5-1
J gene: TRBJ1-2
CDR3 protein: CASSFDRQYGYTF

V gene: TRBV6-5
J gene: TRBJ2-1
CDR3 protein: CASSYSYSGGRYNEQFF

V gene: TRBV11-3
J gene: TRBJ2-5
CDR3 protein: CASSQRGAGTQYF

V gene: TRBV11-2
J gene: TRBJ2-5
CDR3 protein: CASSNPGTSGGSQETQYF